This T cell receptor (beta chain) was sequenced in a study of cytomegalovirus exposure and HLA in healthy donors (dated by TCRdb to about 2017). For the study in its entirety: According to an earlier analysis of several hundred of the donors, 200 million or so T cells yielded 120 million or so unique TCR beta sequences and about 300 Gb of sequence data. Every repertoire in the discovery cohort had been generated on one and the same sequencing platform. Both class I and class II loci were covered by HLA typing, at four-digit resolution. To predict cytomegalovirus infection status, the study brought together high-throughput TCR immunosequencing, statistical association of individual TCRs with disease status, and machine learning. In the later analysis, no new phenotypic data were used to find candidate immune exposures; instead, reliance was placed on TCR beta sequences and their occurrence across donors. Of the 300 to 400 genotyped donors, over 65% fell in the genetic ancestry cluster associated with self-reported Caucasian donors. To decide whether each TCR beta V gene segment behaved as functional or pseudogenic, an earlier analysis of some 600 of the donors relied on high-throughput TCR beta sequencing. Donor age, sex, ethnicity and CMV serostatus were collected together with the repertoire data. The study aimed to test whether cataloging public T cell receptors could reveal signatures of past pathogen exposure. A separate validation cohort of about 110 different subjects was used in addition to the 666-subject first cohort. Using immunosequencing, the study profiled T cell repertoires from about 610 subjects and related those repertoires to cytomegalovirus serostatus. Because of strong linkage in the cohort, roughly five DR-DQ haplotypes were treated as single units for association and clustering. A later analysis re-analyzed previously published TCR beta repertoires from about 730 donors and added high-resolution HLA genotyping to study TCR occurrence patterns. Roughly 300 gigabases of sequencing data and approximately 80 million unique TCR sequences were included in an early release covering several hundred HLA-typed donors. A later genetic analysis took genome-wide SNP genotypes for about 60% of the roughly 670 donors and used that subset as a discovery cohort. The number of typed donors differed by locus: about 629-630 for A, B, C, DRB1 and DQB1; approximately 530 for DQA1; 600 to 610 for DPA1; and 400 to 480 for DPB1. On average, about 200,000 unique TCR beta nucleotide sequences were sequenced per donor among 398 genotyped donors of the cohort, with roughly 18% of those sequences being non-productive. Overall results and qualifications from the work: Most TCR sequences were observed very rarely across donors, whereas some public TCRs were present in many individuals. Specific HLA alleles were associated with 15,000 to 20,000 TCR beta sequences at a false discovery rate of 0.05 in a later analysis. Only TCR beta chains were sequenced in this cohort, and the absence of alpha or paired-chain data limited detectable features. Because some donors lacked HLA typing at each locus, the association tests relied only on the typed subset. Assigning TCR associations to individual alleles was difficult when HLA alleles, especially DR and DQ, strongly co-occurred. The earlier analysis of fewer than 750 of the donors excluded seventeen rarely observed V segments, including chromosome 9 orphons, because counts were too low. Immune exposure information for the cohort was limited to CMV serostatus. In a later analysis, TCR association rates were found to vary across HLA loci, with the most associated TCRs seen for DRB1 alleles and the fewest for HLA-C alleles. A later genetic analysis reported fewer N-insertions in productive TCRs among donors in an Asian-associated ancestry cluster than the roughly 640-donor mean. A group of highly shared sequence variants was considered likely to be a technical artifact of the sequencing pipeline. An earlier analysis of some 560 of the donors showed that most TCR beta V segments appeared in productive rearrangements either about 87% or about 30% of the time, which broadly matched IMGT annotations. Sequencing depth was assumed to be roughly uniform across donors in the presence/absence analyses, though that assumption may not hold. Correlated functional status among segregating V segments might reflect linkage disequilibrium, but an unknown experimental factor could not be ruled out. An association between a missense DCLRE1C variant and V-gene and J-gene trimming of TCR beta chains was found in a later genetic analysis and replicated in an independent cohort. In the study, some 180 TCR beta chains were listed as associated with cytomegalovirus. Some IMGT-functional V segments, including TRBV6-2 and TRBV6-3, could not be distinguished by the 87-base-pair reads and were therefore excluded. Compared with equally common non-associated chains, HLA-associated TCR beta chains in a later analysis were more clonally expanded and had lower generation probabilities. In vitro tests confirmed that three of the cytomegalovirus-associated TCR beta chains recognize cytomegalovirus antigens. Several of the top co-occurrence clusters appeared to be linked to parvovirus B19, influenza, CMV and Epstein-Barr virus, according to a later analysis. According to the authors, the approach could potentially be generalized to other disease states and immunological phenotypes. Most CMV-associated TCR beta chains appeared to be HLA-restricted in a later analysis, and the HLA associations seemed to be driven largely by CMV exposure. A further reported finding was that TCR beta sequences accurately predicted the HLA-A and HLA-B alleles for most subjects in the first cohort. In both the original and validation cohorts, the classifier was reported to diagnose cytomegalovirus status with high specificity and sensitivity.

The germline V gene (reference sequence) provides CDR1 GTSNPN and CDR2 SVGIG. The CDR3 numbers 14 residues from cysteine through phenylalanine. Only CDR3 DNA is held: 42 bases, read in frame from base 1. As to this clone: The antigen it recognizes is unknown. The record has no base qualities; no much larger clone is one base away.

The method behind the library was the immunoSEQ multiplex PCR assay. The multiplex PCR relied on a mix of 60 forward primers for TCR Vbeta segments and 13 reverse primers for TCR Jbeta segments. The CDR3 region of rearranged TCR beta genes was amplified from genomic DNA by a multiplex PCR assay. Amplified TCR beta libraries were sequenced as 87-base-pair reads on the Illumina HiSeq System. The paper's processing steps were these. A later analysis counted around 72 million unique TCR beta chains across the 666 repertoires, and roughly 9.9 million of these chains were shared by at least two donors. To remove PCR and sequencing errors, raw reads were error-corrected and collapsed into unique sequences using a nearest-neighbor algorithm that merged closely related sequences. CDR3 sequences were aligned to IMGT reference sequences to assign V, D and J gene segments. For a sequence to be retained, at least a six-nucleotide match to both a V gene segment and a J gene segment was required. Rearrangements were classified as productive when the CDR3 lacked stop codons and remained in frame with V and J, and all other rearrangements were classified as non-productive. Following IMGT convention, CDR3 was defined as the stretch from the second conserved V-encoded cysteine up to the conserved J-encoded phenylalanine. The earlier analysis of fewer than 700 of the donors excluded sequences that lacked an unambiguous match to a single V gene segment. In an earlier analysis of 500 to 750 of the donors, V segments were called functional above 56.7% productive rearrangements and were called segregating when the between-donor standard deviation exceeded 5%. To diagnose cytomegalovirus status from the catalog of TCR beta chain sequences, a statistical classification framework was built. V and J gene assignment, in a later analysis, came from comparing TCR nucleotide sequences with IMGT/GENE-DB human TR gene sequences. The TCRdist pipeline was used in a later analysis to assign CDR3 sequences and most-parsimonious VDJ recombination scenarios. In a later analysis, each TCR beta chain was defined by its CDR3 amino acid sequence together with its V-gene family, and reads without a unique V-gene family were excluded. As a way to deal with suspected cross-contamination and a sequencing artifact, a later analysis dropped over 550 nucleotide sequences that were highly shared and had low generation probability. In a later analysis, a clonal expansion index for each public chain was calculated from normalized within-repertoire ranks of inferred template counts. A later analysis computed generation probabilities with a VDJ recombination model fitted to out-of-frame rearrangements, and checked the results against IGoR. Hypergeometric tests were used in a later analysis to score TCR-TCR, TCR-HLA and TCR-CMV co-occurrence, with a repertoire-size bias correction applied to the TCR pairs. To estimate false discovery rates, a later analysis permuted the HLA or CMV assignments 20 times. In a later analysis, co-occurring TCRs were grouped with DBSCAN, and TCRdist sequence similarity was added when clustering was performed within HLA-allele-positive subsets. Repertoires with fewer than 30,000 or more than 120,000 public chains were left out of co-occurrence clustering, as were several repertoires with anomalous nucleotide sharing. TCRdb's version of the immuneACCESS table is confined to in-frame rearrangements and falls short of the full clone set. An unresolved V gene accounts for under half of the shortfall where checked; the remainder is of unknown origin. D and trimming come from the DNA, and the V and J calls and clone size come from that table. This sample is represented by 130,000 or so clones; just under 80% of them were singletons. Of the sample, around 1.5% is held by the ten largest clones.

The cohort consisted of some 670 healthy bone marrow donors. At the time of sampling, all cohort members were nominally healthy, though unrecorded immune exposures were likely present. The donor tested CMV seronegative, placing the donor among the 350 to 400 seronegative members of the cohort. Each donor provided a peripheral blood sample, and peripheral blood mononuclear cells were used for TCR beta sequencing. The Qiagen DNeasy Blood Extraction Kit was used to extract genomic DNA from the blood cell samples. This chain joins TRBV30 to TRBJ1-4; 8 bases in the junction line up with TRBD1. Sequenced material: PBMCs. The receptor was derived from a woman aged 18-35 years in good health and CMV-seronegative. The sequence in DNA is TGTGCTCTCCAGGGACAGGCAACTAATGAAAAACTGTTTTTT. Its product reads: CALQGQATNEKLFF.